This passage covers 17 T cell receptor beta chains from one sample sequenced in a study of post-analysis software for immune sequencing data. Study-wide results and limits: Four or five TRBV segments were more frequent in patients than controls; TRBV5-6, TRBV5-1 and TRBV20-1 belonged to this group.

For these receptors, no antigen is known. The TCR beta cDNA libraries carried unique molecular identifiers. TCRdb re-called the PCR reads through MiXCR, storing one row per CDR3 protein. The table records approximately 260,000 distinct CDR3 sequences, roughly a third of them present only once. Sequencing was performed on blood. Source of these receptors: a girl aged 5 to 17 with multiple sclerosis.

This clonotype was counted at least ten times. The chain joins TRBV7-2 to TRBJ2-3; no definite D call. In germline, CDR1 is SGHTA, CDR2 FQGNSA. V was clipped by 4 bases and J by 5 bases, with 13 bases between them. The CDR3 extends over 14 amino acids. The CDR3 region is CASSWAHSGDTQYF. Here the CDR3 DNA reads TGTGCCAGCAGCTGGGCCCATTCGGGAGATACGCAGTATTTT.

Many counts were recorded for this clonotype. J is TRBJ1-1 and V is TRBV29-1; possibly TRBD1 for D (5 bases). The CDR3 extends over 12 amino acids. Germline V gene sequence: CDR1 SQVTM, CDR2 ANQGSEA. V lost 4 bases to trimming and J lost 1 base, with 7 bases between them. CDR3 DNA: TGCAGCGTTGGGAGGGGGAACACTGAAGCTTTCTTT. Translated: CSVGRGNTEAFF.

This chain joins TRBV20-1 and TRBJ2-5; D uncertain. V was shortened by 1 base and J by 5 bases, with 20 bases between the two germline ends. Germline V CDR1 and CDR2: DFQATT, SNEGSKA (reference sequence). The CDR3 extends over 16 amino acids. The DNA for the CDR3 is TGCAGTGCTAGAGCCCCCAAAGCCTTCGGTGAGGAGACCCAGTACTTC. Protein: CSARAPKAFGEETQYF.

To note about this clonotype: The junction shows a germline mismatch at one end, possibly a read error. The chain employs TRBV15 and TRBJ2-7; D is undetermined. The CDR3 runs to 14 residues. Looked up from germline, CDR1 is LNHNV and CDR2 is YYDKDF (reference sequence). The CDR3 DNA reads TGTGCCACCAGCAGAGACCCAGGAGCCTACGAGCGGTACTTC. It specifies CATSRDPGAYERYF.

This clonotype was seen only a few times. A much larger clone sits a single nucleotide away, making a read error possible. The rearrangement uses TRBV11-2 and TRBJ2-7; 8 nucleotides agree with TRBD2. With 7 bases clipped from V and 4 bases from J, the junction kept 27 bases outside the gene matches. In germline, CDR1 is SGHAT, CDR2 FQNNGV. The CDR3 is 20 residues long. This CDR3 is CASNSDVRRGVVPISYEQYF. As DNA, the CDR3 is TGTGCCAGCAACTCCGACGTCAGGCGGGGGGTCGTCCCGATATCTTACGAGCAGTACTTC.

This clonotype came up many times. The chain is built from TRBV7-3 and TRBJ2-3; maybe TRBD2 (6 bases). The CDR3 runs 17 residues. The V gene lost 5 bases and the J gene lost 0 bases, with 18 bases spanning the gap. The germline V gene encodes CDR1 SGHTA and CDR2 FQGTGA. The CDR3 reads CASSQYPMSGSTDTQYF. For the CDR3, the DNA is TGTGCCAGCAGCCAATACCCTATGAGCGGGAGCACAGATACGCAGTATTTT.

This clonotype was seen repeatedly, ten times or more. A read error may be the cause here, since a much bigger clone is one base away. The V gene is TRBV11-2, the J gene TRBJ2-7, with D perhaps matching TRBD2 (6 bases). Germline V gene lookup returns CDR1 SGHAT and CDR2 FQNNGV. The CDR3 has 14 amino acids. V lost 4 bases to trimming and J lost 6 bases, with 16 bases between them. The CDR3 DNA reads as TGTGCCAGCAGCTCCCGGACTAACTGGGCCGAGCAGTACTTC. Translation: CASSSRTNWAEQYF.

The table lists this clonotype with many counts. CDR3 sequence (DNA): TGTGCCAGCAGCTCCCGGGACTCCAGGTGGAATTCACCCCTCCACTTT. It specifies CASSSRDSRWNSPLHF. The chain has TRBV11-2 and TRBJ1-6; D might be TRBD1 (5 bases). Germline V gene lookup returns CDR1 SGHAT and CDR2 FQNNGV. The CDR3 has 16 amino acids. V dropped 4 bases and J dropped 7 bases, with 17 bases sitting between them.

V and J are TRBV7-6 and TRBJ2-6, with a possible D match to TRBD2 (6 bases). From germline, CDR1 is SGHVS and CDR2 FNYEAQ. The germline V and J ends were trimmed by 4 bases and 4 bases, with 14 bases remaining between them. The CDR3 is made up of 16 amino acids. CDR3 loop: CASSSGLSQGANVLTF. The CDR3 DNA reads as TGTGCCAGCAGCTCGGGACTGAGTCAGGGGGCCAACGTCCTGACTTTC. Using reference TRBV7-6 and TRBJ2-6 for the parts outside the CDR3, the full variable domain is GAGVSQSPRYKVTKRGQDVALRCDPISGHVSLYWYRQALGQGPEFLTYFNYEAQQDKSGLPNDRFSAERPEGSISTLTIQRTEQRDSAMYRCASSSGLSQGANVLTFGAGSRLTVL.

CDR3 DNA sequence: TGCAGCGTGGGGTCGCGCGGGGGTAGCACAGATACGCAGTATTTT. It is translated as CSVGSRGGSTDTQYF. This rearrangement joins TRBV29-1 to TRBJ2-3; 7 nucleotides agree with TRBD2. The length of the CDR3 is 15 residues. V trimming: 6 bases; J trimming: 0 bases; junction bases outside the gene matches: 9. Germline-derived CDR1 and CDR2 are SQVTM and ANQGSEA.

The CDR3 DNA sequence: TGTGCCACCAGTGACGCCGGGACAGGCTATGGCTACACCTTC. Protein: CATSDAGTGYGYTF. The chain joins TRBV24-1 to TRBJ1-2, with 8 positions matching TRBD1. The CDR3 covers 14 residues. Germline values: CDR1 KGHDR, CDR2 SFDVKD. V lost 4 bases to trimming and J lost 4 bases; unmatched junction nucleotides: 4.

This clonotype appeared a few times. V is TRBV7-2 and J is TRBJ2-2; D is ambiguous. There are 13 residues in the CDR3. Trimming stripped 1 base from V and 7 bases from J, with 7 bases between. CDR1 is SGHTA, CDR2 FQGNSA, per germline. CDR3 protein: CASSLGSGGELFF. The CDR3 DNA reads as TGTGCCAGCAGCTTAGGATCTGGCGGGGAGCTGTTTTTT.

This clonotype was counted between two and nine times. The DNA for the CDR3 is TGCGCCAGCACTCCCCCGGTGGTCACCTTC. Translating gives CASTPPVVTF. V gene TRBV10-1 combines with J gene TRBJ1-2; no clear D. Germline assignment: CDR1 WNHNN and CDR2 SYGVQD (reference sequence). The V and J ends lost 7 bases and 13 bases respectively, with 13 bases between them. The CDR3 consists of 10 residues.

The J gene is TRBJ2-7, the V gene TRBV2; weak D call: TRBD1 (5 bases). The ends were cut back, 6 bases at V and 2 bases at J, with 17 bases in the middle. The CDR3 is 15 amino acids. Germline loops: CDR1 SNHLY, CDR2 FYNNEI. The CDR3 DNA reads as TGTGCCAGCAGCCCTCAGGGTGCTATTACCTACGAGCAGTACTTC. Translated: CASSPQGAITYEQYF.

To note about this clonotype: A much larger clone lies one base from this, so it may be a read error. The chain recombines TRBV20-1 with TRBJ1-2; unclear D gene. The germline V gene has CDR1 DFQATT and CDR2 SNEGSKA (reference sequence). CDR3 length equals 14 residues. The CDR3 loop reads CSAKGGNTNHGYTF. CDR3 DNA sequence: TGCAGTGCTAAGGGAGGGAACACTAACCATGGCTACACCTTC.

The rearrangement uses TRBV11-2 and TRBJ2-2; 7 bases line up with TRBD1. CDR1 SGHAT and CDR2 FQNNGV come from the germline V gene. The CDR3 has 16 residues. V trimming: 4 bases; J trimming: 1 base; junction bases outside the gene matches: 6. The CDR3 nucleotides read TGTGCCAGCAGCTGGCGGACAGGAGGGAACACCGGGGAGCTGTTTTTT. Protein product: CASSWRTGGNTGELFF.

The table lists this clonotype with many counts. The V and J genes are TRBV7-9 and TRBJ1-6, with D perhaps matching TRBD1 (6 bases). Per the germline V gene, CDR1 is SEHNR and CDR2 is FQNEAQ (reference sequence). This CDR3 comprises 13 residues. V was cut by 5 bases and J by 7 bases, with 9 bases left in between. The CDR3 region has the DNA TGTGCCAGCAGCACCGGGACAAATTCACCCCTCCACTTT. This codes for CASSTGTNSPLHF.